These 25 T cell receptor beta chains were all obtained from the same sample, sequenced in a study of blood T cell repertoires in COVID-19 (dated by TCRdb to 2018 to 2021). Receptors were amplified or captured by the immunoSEQ multiplex PCR assay. TCRdb re-hosts the immuneACCESS table, in-frame sequences only. Its copies lack some clones; in the studies checked, an unresolved V gene accounts for under half of them, and the cause for the rest is not known. The sample table shows some 100,000 clones, and under 90% are seen once. Together, the top ten hold around 3.4% of the sample. The sequenced material came from peripheral blood. Receptors originate from a woman in her 70s with acute or convalescent COVID-19.

The chain employs TRBV5-6 and TRBJ2-7; TRBD1 agrees at 10 bases. The trim removed 4 bases at V and 2 bases at J, leaving 9 bases unmatched. Germline CDR1 SGHDT, CDR2 YYEEEE. The CDR3 contains 16 residues. Here the CDR3 DNA reads TGTGCCAGCAGCCAGCCGGGACAGGGGACCACCTACGAGCAGTACTTC. It yields the protein CASSQPGQGTTYEQYF.

The CDR3 is CASSLAMAAKNTEAFF. DNA for the CDR3: TGCGCCAGCAGCCTGGCGATGGCGGCGAAAAATACTGAAGCTTTCTTT. V and J are TRBV5-1 and TRBJ1-1; D is unresolved. Germline CDR1 SGHRS, CDR2 YFSETQ. V lost 4 bases and J 5 bases, leaving 21 bases between the germline ends. This CDR3 is built from 16 residues.

The J gene is TRBJ1-5, the V gene TRBV11-2; D call uncertain. Germline CDR1 is SGHAT and CDR2 is FQNNGV. The CDR3 sequence is 15 residues long. Deletions cut 1 base from V and 3 bases from J, with 10 bases between. DNA for the CDR3: TGTGCCAGCAGCTTAGGTGCCGACATCAATCAGCCCCAGCATTTT. This encodes CASSLGADINQPQHF.

The chain is built from TRBV28 and TRBJ1-2; 9 nucleotides agree with TRBD1. After removal of 2 bases from V and 4 bases from J, the junction contained 5 bases not matched to a gene. The CDR3 length is 15 residues. Germline assignment: CDR1 MDHEN and CDR2 SYDVKM. CDR3 region: CASSLGGQGSYGYTF. The DNA of the CDR3 is TGTGCCAGCAGTTTAGGGGGACAGGGTTCCTATGGCTACACCTTC.

V usage is TRBV6-1 and J usage is TRBJ1-5; no reliable D call. Germline loops: CDR1 MNHNS, CDR2 SASEGT. Trimming cost V 1 base and J 8 bases, with 9 bases left between them. CDR3 length: 13 amino acids. The DNA of the CDR3 is TGTGCCAGCAGTGAAGGGGAGTTTAAGCCCCAGCATTTT. It encodes CASSEGEFKPQHF.

The V call is TRBV7-9, the J call TRBJ2-7; D uncertain. The V gene lost 2 bases and the J gene lost 0 bases, with 11 bases spanning the gap. The V gene's germline CDR1 is SEHNR and CDR2 FQNEAQ (reference sequence). This CDR3 region has 15 residues. For the CDR3, the DNA is TGTGCCAGCAGCTTATTTCCCAGCGTCTCCTACGAGCAGTACTTC. Amino acid sequence: CASSLFPSVSYEQYF. Full variable domain (rest looked up from reference TRBV7-9 and TRBJ2-7): DTGVSQNPRHKITKRGQNVTFRCDPISEHNRLYWYRQTLGQGPEFLTYFQNEAQLEKSRLLSDRFSAERPKGSFSTLEIQRTEQGDSAMYLCASSLFPSVSYEQYFGPGTRLTVT.

The rearrangement uses TRBV7-9 and TRBJ1-4; TRBD1 matches 9 bases. V dropped 5 bases and J dropped 12; count of bases not matched to a gene: 7. The length of the CDR3 is 13 residues. Per germline, CDR1 SEHNR and CDR2 FQNEAQ (reference sequence). The CDR3 DNA follows: TGTGCCAGCAGCCTGACAGGGGGAACAGAACTGTTTTTT. Its translation: CASSLTGGTELFF.

The V call is TRBV7-2, the J call TRBJ2-6, with D possibly matching TRBD2 (6 bases). Trimming shortened V by 0 bases and J by 4 bases, and 13 bases separated the two germline ends. The V gene's germline CDR1 is SGHTA and CDR2 FQGNSA. The CDR3 has 17 residues. CDR3 nucleotide sequence: TGTGCCAGCAGCTTAGCTGGGACTCGCTCCGGGGCCAACGTCCTGACTTTC. Protein product: CASSLAGTRSGANVLTF. The full variable domain, rest sourced from reference TRBV7-2 and TRBJ2-6, is GAGVSQSPSNKVTEKGKDVELRCDPISGHTALYWYRQSLGQGLEFLIYFQGNSAPDKSGLPSDRFSAERTGGSVSTLTIQRTQQEDSAVYLCASSLAGTRSGANVLTFGAGSRLTVL.

The table lists this clone with a count of one. V gene TRBV14 combines with J gene TRBJ1-2; D gene unclear. Trimming stripped 0 bases from V and 8 bases from J, with 19 bases between. Per the germline V gene, CDR1 is SGHDN and CDR2 is FVKESK. The CDR3 has 16 residues. The CDR3 loop reads CASSQDYPDKAGGYTF. CDR3 nucleotide sequence: TGTGCCAGCAGCCAAGATTACCCAGACAAGGCAGGAGGCTACACCTTC.

The DNA for the CDR3 is TGTGCCAGTAGTATGGCTAGCTCAACATCCTACAATGAGCAGTTCTTC. This gives the protein CASSMASSTSYNEQFF. The J gene is TRBJ2-1, the V gene TRBV19, with D possibly TRBD2 on 5 matching bases. The CDR3 has 16 residues. Trimming removed 3 bases at V and 1 base at J, with 13 bases between. The germline CDR1 and CDR2 sequences are LNHDA and SQIVND (reference sequence).

This clone showed up just once. The chain joins TRBV6-5 to TRBJ2-7, with no clear D. Germline CDR1 MNHEY, CDR2 SVGAGI. This CDR3 has 14 residues. V was clipped by 10 bases and J by 3 bases, with 19 bases between them. The CDR3 protein is CATALAVTNYEQYF. Here the CDR3 DNA reads TGTGCCACCGCATTGGCCGTGACAAACTACGAGCAGTACTTC.

This chain connects TRBV11-2 to TRBJ1-6; D is possibly TRBD1 (5 bases). The CDR3 length is 18 residues. Germline values: CDR1 SGHAT, CDR2 FQNNGV. The V end was cut by 5 bases, the J end by 3 bases, with 20 bases between. The CDR3 loop is CASSKEGGAGNYNSPLHF. The CDR3 region has the DNA TGTGCCAGCAGCAAAGAAGGCGGGGCTGGTAACTATAATTCACCCCTCCACTTT.

The rearrangement joins TRBV28 to TRBJ2-1; 10 bases agree with TRBD1. V was pared by 2 bases and J by 2 bases, with 6 bases of the junction left unmatched. In germline, CDR1 is MDHEN, CDR2 SYDVKM. The CDR3 spans 17 residues. CDR3 sequence (DNA): TGTGCCAGCAGTTTAATACCCGGGACAGGGGCCTACAATGAGCAGTTCTTC. Protein sequence: CASSLIPGTGAYNEQFF.

This clone has more than one count but fewer than ten. The chain couples TRBV30 to TRBJ2-7; D remains unclear. Trimming shortened V by 4 bases and J by 9 bases, and 10 bases separated the two germline ends. Germline CDR1 and CDR2: GTSNPN and SVGIG (reference sequence). This CDR3 has 10 residues. CDR3 in amino acids: CAWTARRQYF. The CDR3 DNA reads as TGTGCCTGGACGGCTAGAAGGCAGTACTTC.

This chain uses TRBV12-3 or TRBV12-4 with TRBJ1-5, with D unclear. V was shortened by 7 bases and J by 2 bases, with 9 bases between the two germline ends. The length of the CDR3 is 13 residues. CDR3 in DNA: TGTGCCAGCACTCGAAGCGGCAATCAGCCCCAGCATTTT. Protein sequence: CASTRSGNQPQHF.

V is TRBV19 and J is TRBJ1-5; TRBD1 is a possible D gene (5 bases). The CDR3 is made up of 16 amino acids. In germline, CDR1 is LNHDA, CDR2 SQIVND (reference sequence). Deletions cut 6 bases from V and 6 bases from J, with 21 bases between. The CDR3 coding sequence is TGTGCCAGTAGGCTAATGGGGGGGTCGGGAGGTCAGCCCCAGCATTTT. It codes for CASRLMGGSGGQPQHF.

The chain recombines TRBV11-3 with TRBJ1-2, with 8 bases aligning to TRBD1. Per the germline V gene, CDR1 is SGHNT and CDR2 is YENEEA. CDR3 length: 14 residues. With V trimmed by 5 bases and J by 7 bases, 9 bases remained unmatched. CDR3 sequence reads: CASSLRTGRGGYTF. As DNA, the CDR3 is TGTGCCAGCAGCCTTCGGACAGGGAGGGGTGGCTACACCTTC.

The chain uses TRBV5-1 and TRBJ1-2; the D gene is possibly TRBD1 (5 bases). V gave up 0 bases and J gave up 6 bases, with 21 bases separating them. Looked up from germline, CDR1 is SGHRS and CDR2 is YFSETQ. The CDR3 length is 17 residues. CDR3 bases: TGCGCCAGCAGCTTGGACCAGGGCAGCAGAGCCGGAAATGGCTACACCTTC. It encodes CASSLDQGSRAGNGYTF.

V gene TRBV11-2 combines with J gene TRBJ1-4, with 9 bases fitting TRBD1. The germline CDR1 and CDR2 sequences are SGHAT and FQNNGV. The CDR3 covers 15 residues. Losses at the gene ends were 6 bases for V and 5 bases for J; bases not matched to a gene: 7. The CDR3 DNA is TGTGCCAGCAGTTTAACAGGGGGCGTGAATGAAAAACTGTTTTTT. Translated: CASSLTGGVNEKLFF. Combining the CDR3 with reference TRBV11-2 and TRBJ1-4 gives the whole variable domain EAGVAQSPRYKIIEKRQSVAFWCNPISGHATLYWYQQILGQGPKLLIQFQNNGVVDDSQLPKDRFSAERLKGVDSTLKIQPAKLEDSAVYLCASSLTGGVNEKLFFGSGTQLSVL.

The gene calls are TRBV7-9 and TRBJ1-5, with 7 bases aligning to TRBD1. V gave up 5 bases and J gave up 4 bases; unmatched junction bases: 5. Per germline, CDR1 SEHNR and CDR2 FQNEAQ (reference sequence). This CDR3 has 14 residues. The CDR3 is CASSKTGDNQPQHF. Written as DNA, the CDR3 is TGTGCCAGCAGCAAAACAGGGGATAATCAGCCCCAGCATTTT.

V and J are TRBV6-5 and TRBJ1-2; the D gene is possibly TRBD1 (6 bases). V was trimmed by 2 bases and J by 8 bases, leaving 18 bases between them. Germline lookup yields CDR1 MNHEY and CDR2 SVGAGI. The CDR3 is 15 residues long. CDR3: CASSYGDRSARGYTF. The CDR3 coding sequence is TGTGCCAGCAGTTACGGAGACAGGTCCGCGCGGGGCTACACCTTC.

A single count supports this clone. The chain couples TRBV18 to TRBJ2-2; a possible D gene is TRBD1 (6 bases). The V gene lost 1 base and the J gene lost 3 bases, with 12 bases spanning the gap. CDR3 length: 16 residues. The V gene's germline CDR1 is KGHSH and CDR2 LQKENI. The CDR3 DNA reads as TGTGCCAGCTCACCACTAGCCAGGACAGACACCGGGGAGCTGTTTTTT. Translated: CASSPLARTDTGELFF.

The chain combines TRBV5-1 with TRBJ1-4, with 7 bases fitting TRBD1. Germline V gene sequence: CDR1 SGHRS, CDR2 YFSETQ. CDR3 length equals 15 residues. V lost 3 bases and J lost 5; bases outside the gene matches: 7. CDR3: CASSSRDSANEKLFF. In DNA, the CDR3 is TGCGCCAGCAGCTCACGGGACAGCGCCAATGAAAAACTGTTTTTT.

This chain connects TRBV4-1 to TRBJ1-6, with D perhaps matching TRBD1 (6 bases). CDR1 is MGHRA, CDR2 YSYEKL, per germline. The CDR3 is 16 amino acids. V was shortened by 0 bases and J by 7 bases, with 13 bases between the two germline ends. CDR3 residues: CASSQDSNRANSPLHF. The CDR3 DNA follows: TGCGCCAGCAGCCAAGATAGTAACAGGGCCAATTCACCCCTCCACTTT.

The J gene is TRBJ2-3, the V gene TRBV28; 7 nucleotides align to TRBD1. Trimming took 5 bases from V and 1 from J; bases not matched to a gene: 12. Germline CDR1 MDHEN, CDR2 SYDVKM. The CDR3 totals 17 residues. Here the CDR3 reads CASSPSDRPSGTDTQYF. DNA of the CDR3: TGTGCCAGCAGTCCCTCGGACAGGCCGTCGGGCACAGATACGCAGTATTTT. The full variable domain, with the rest looked up from reference TRBV28 and TRBJ2-3, is DVKVTQSSRYLVKRTGEKVFLECVQDMDHENMFWYRQDPGLGLRLIYFSYDVKMKEKGDIPEGYSVSREKKERFSLILESASTNQTSMYLCASSPSDRPSGTDTQYFGPGTRLTVL.